Presented here are 23 T cell receptor beta chains from one specimen sequenced in a study of regulatory T cells in long-lasting Graves disease. Arm-PCR of CDR3 regions with iRepertoire HTBI primers generated TCR beta libraries. TCRdb re-called the multiplex PCR reads with MiXCR, one entry per CDR3 protein. The sample lists approximately 360,000 distinct CDR3 sequences; 23% were seen once. As for time point: persistent/refractory GD, antithyroid drugs over 5 years with positive TRAb. Construction of the TCR library relied on RNA isolated from PBMCs. Sequencing was performed on peripheral blood mononuclear cells (PBMCs), taken when the disease was refractory, from a patient treated with antithyroid drugs. Receptors were obtained from a woman aged 40 to 55 with Graves disease.

The rearrangement uses TRBV20-1 and TRBJ1-5; D gene unclear. Germline-derived CDR1 and CDR2 are DFQATT and SNEGSKA (reference sequence). Trimming stripped 3 bases from V and 7 bases from J, with 7 bases between. This CDR3 has 11 residues. The CDR3 DNA sequence: TGCAGTGCTAGTGCCGGGCAGCCCCAGCATTTT. Its translation: CSASAGQPQHF.

With regard to this clonotype: This sequence may be a read error, since a much larger clone differs from it by one base. V usage is TRBV6-9 and J usage is TRBJ2-5, with 8 bases identical to TRBD1. The length of the CDR3 is 17 residues. Germline-derived CDR1 and CDR2 are MNHGY and SVAAGI. This CDR3 reads CASSYSPPSETGEIQYF. The DNA of the CDR3 is TGTGCCAGCAGTTACTCTCCCCCGTCGGAGACAGGGGAGATCCAGTACTTC.

This clonotype turned up a few times. The CDR3 is CAIRPAAGEQYF. DNA for the CDR3: TGTGCCATCAGGCCGGCCGCCGGCGAGCAGTACTTC. The V and J genes are TRBV10-3 and TRBJ2-7; D remains unclear. V was trimmed by 6 bases and J by 6 bases, leaving 12 bases between them. The germline V gene encodes CDR1 ENHRY and CDR2 SYGVKD. The CDR3 loop spans 12 amino acids.

At least ten counts were recorded for this clonotype. V usage is TRBV27 and J usage is TRBJ2-7, with D possibly being TRBD1 or TRBD2 (6 bases each). Trimming took 7 bases from V and 4 from J, leaving 14 bases between them. Germline V gives CDR1 MNHEY, CDR2 SMNVEV (reference sequence). The CDR3 has 13 amino acids. The CDR3 nucleotides are TGTGCCAGCACTCCGGGGGCGGGGTACGAGCAGTACTTC. The encoded protein is CASTPGAGYEQYF.

This clonotype occurred many times. This chain links TRBV5-4 with TRBJ2-5, with TRBD1 matching 9 bases. Germline trimming cut 1 base from V and 5 bases from J; bases unmatched to any gene: 6. The CDR3 extends over 15 amino acids. Germline assignment: CDR1 SGHNT and CDR2 YYREEE (reference sequence). For the CDR3, the DNA is TGTGCCAGCAGCTTGTATGGGACAGGGTTGGAGACCCAGTACTTC. This codes for CASSLYGTGLETQYF.

In this sample, this clonotype turned up a few times. This chain connects TRBV7-8 to TRBJ2-2, with TRBD2 matching over 7 bases. Germline CDR1 is SGHVS and CDR2 is FQNEAQ. The CDR3 has 15 residues. Trimming removed 5 bases from V and 0 bases from J; junction bases left unmatched: 3. The DNA for the CDR3 is TGTGCCAGCAGCATAGGACTAGCGAACACCGGGGAGCTGTTTTTT. This encodes CASSIGLANTGELFF.

This clonotype was observed a handful of times. The chain joins TRBV27 to TRBJ2-7, with D perhaps matching TRBD1 (5 bases). CDR3 length: 14 amino acids. V was pared by 1 base and J by 2 bases, with 9 bases between. CDR1 and CDR2 (germline): MNHEY, SMNVEV (reference sequence). CDR3 amino acids: CASSLYAGTYEQYF. In DNA, the CDR3 is TGTGCCAGCAGTTTATACGCAGGGACCTACGAGCAGTACTTC.

This chain connects TRBV20-1 to TRBJ2-7; 8 positions agree with TRBD1. Trimming cost V 0 bases and J 7 bases; bases outside gene matches: 2. The CDR3 loop spans 12 amino acids. Germline loops: CDR1 DFQATT, CDR2 SNEGSKA (reference sequence). The CDR3 sequence: CSARDRGREQYF. CDR3 DNA: TGCAGTGCTAGAGACAGGGGGCGAGAGCAGTACTTC.

The chain is built from TRBV28 and TRBJ2-2, with 9 bases lining up with TRBD2. The CDR3 extends over 19 amino acids. J lost 5 bases, V lost 5 bases, and 18 bases had no gene match. Germline V gene lookup returns CDR1 MDHEN and CDR2 SYDVKM. The CDR3 is CASSRLLKYSGRGTGELFF. The CDR3 DNA reads as TGTGCCAGCAGTCGACTCTTAAAATATAGCGGGAGAGGAACCGGGGAGCTGTTTTTT.

This clonotype was seen only a few times. The chain uses TRBV29-1 and TRBJ2-2; D gene ambiguous. The CDR3 consists of 12 residues. V gave up 4 bases and J gave up 6 bases, with 9 bases separating them. The germline gives CDR1 SQVTM, CDR2 ANQGSEA. The CDR3 here is CSVAWQAGELFF. Here the CDR3 DNA reads TGCAGCGTTGCCTGGCAAGCCGGGGAGCTGTTTTTT.

This clonotype was detected many times. The chain recombines TRBV5-5 with TRBJ2-5; 7 bases align to TRBD1. J gave up 6 bases and V 0 bases, and 5 bases lay outside the gene matches. This CDR3 has 14 residues. Germline-derived CDR1 and CDR2 are SGHKS and YYEKEE (reference sequence). The CDR3 reads CASSLVVGQKTQYF. Written as DNA, the CDR3 is TGTGCCAGCAGCTTGGTCGTGGGACAGAAGACCCAGTACTTC.

In this sample, this clonotype turned up a few times. The chain combines TRBV11-2 with TRBJ2-7; no firm D call. Germline V gives CDR1 SGHAT, CDR2 FQNNGV. V lost 2 bases and J 7 bases, leaving 15 bases between the germline ends. There are 14 residues in the CDR3. CDR3 amino acids: CASSLSWSATEQYF. The CDR3 nucleotides are TGTGCCAGCAGCTTAAGTTGGTCAGCAACTGAGCAGTACTTC.

This clonotype was seen only a few times. The rearrangement uses TRBV19 and TRBJ1-5; weak D call: TRBD1 (6 bases). V was pared by 5 bases and J by 0 bases, with 20 bases between. The CDR3 consists of 18 residues. Germline values: CDR1 LNHDA, CDR2 SQIVND (reference sequence). CDR3 residues: CASSVSQGIPYSNQPQHF. Written as DNA, the CDR3 is TGTGCCAGTAGTGTATCCCAGGGGATACCTTATAGCAATCAGCCCCAGCATTTT.

At least ten counts were recorded for this clonotype. The genes are TRBV6-2 or TRBV6-3 and TRBJ2-2; 7 bases are a match to TRBD2. The junction had 8 bases not matched to a gene; V was cut back by 6 bases and J by 1 base. CDR3 size: 16 residues. Germline CDR1 is MNHEY and CDR2 is SVGEGT. In nucleotides, the CDR3 is TGTGCCAGCAGGGGACCTAGCGGACTGAACACCGGGGAGCTGTTTTTT. Translating it yields CASRGPSGLNTGELFF.

This clonotype occurred many times. The J gene is TRBJ2-5, the V gene TRBV29-1, with 10 bases matching TRBD1. This CDR3 region has 13 residues. Trimming took 4 bases from V and 5 from J; bases not matched to a gene: 4. The V gene's germline CDR1 is SQVTM and CDR2 ANQGSEA. The CDR3 region is CSVGQGAFETQYF. CDR3 nucleotide sequence: TGCAGCGTTGGACAGGGGGCTTTTGAGACCCAGTACTTC.

This clonotype has a count of ten or more. V gene TRBV29-1 combines with J gene TRBJ2-2; D is perhaps TRBD1 (5 bases). Per the germline V gene, CDR1 is SQVTM and CDR2 is ANQGSEA. This CDR3 is 12 amino acids long. V shed 6 bases and J shed 6 bases, with 11 bases lying between them. The CDR3 DNA reads TGCAGCGTCGCCTCAGGGTCCGGGGAGCTGTTTTTT. It encodes CSVASGSGELFF.

This clonotype was detected many times. V usage is TRBV29-1 and J usage is TRBJ2-7; maybe TRBD1 (5 bases). CDR1 SQVTM and CDR2 ANQGSEA come from the germline V gene. Between the trimmed V and J ends, which lost 4 bases and 2 bases, there was a span of 18 bases. The CDR3 consists of 15 residues. CDR3 protein: CSVGGAQGIPYEQYF. In nucleotides, the CDR3 is TGCAGCGTTGGTGGGGCCCAGGGAATACCCTACGAGCAGTACTTC.

This clonotype was seen only a few times. The chain recombines TRBV2 with TRBJ1-2; a weak D match, TRBD1 (6 bases). Between the trimmed V and J ends, which lost 8 bases and 7 bases, there was a span of 14 bases. Germline assignment: CDR1 SNHLY and CDR2 FYNNEI. CDR3 length: 12 residues. The CDR3 sequence: CASQTGPSGYTF. Written as DNA, the CDR3 is TGTGCCAGCCAGACAGGTCCGTCTGGCTACACCTTC.

This clonotype occurred a few times. V gene TRBV7-9 combines with J gene TRBJ2-2; 7 bases line up with TRBD1. The CDR3 runs 17 residues. The germline V gene has CDR1 SEHNR and CDR2 FQNEAQ (reference sequence). After removal of 5 bases from V and 0 bases from J, the junction contained 9 bases not matched to a gene. CDR3 sequence: CASSPRSGTANTGELFF. CDR3 DNA sequence: TGTGCCAGCAGCCCACGTTCCGGGACAGCGAACACCGGGGAGCTGTTTTTT.

The table lists this clonotype with a few counts. CDR3 sequence: CASSTDRALLYF. In DNA, the CDR3 is TGCGCCAGCAGCACCGACAGGGCCCTTCTGTACTTC. The chain is built from TRBV5-1 and TRBJ2-7; 7 positions match TRBD1. Germline CDR1 is SGHRS and CDR2 is YFSETQ. This CDR3 contains 12 residues. V was pared by 4 bases and J by 12 bases, with 10 bases of the junction left unmatched.

This clonotype was counted a few times. The genes are TRBV28 and TRBJ2-3; 10 bases line up with TRBD2. This CDR3 has 16 residues. The V gene end was trimmed by 3 bases and the J gene end by 5 bases; junction bases not matched to a gene: 8. Per the germline V gene, CDR1 is MDHEN and CDR2 is SYDVKM. Written as DNA, the CDR3 is TGTGCCAGCAGTTTCAACCCCAGGACTAGCGGAGATACGCAGTATTTT. Protein: CASSFNPRTSGDTQYF.

This clonotype was observed at least ten times. The rearrangement links TRBV11-2 to TRBJ2-7; D may be TRBD1 or TRBD2 (5 bases each). V lost 8 bases and J lost 3, with 11 bases in between. CDR1 is SGHAT and CDR2 is FQNNGV in the germline V gene. The CDR3 length is 12 residues. The DNA for the CDR3 is TGTGCCAGCGGGGGTCCCATCTACGAGCAGTACTTC. It encodes CASGGPIYEQYF. The variable domain in full, with the rest retrieved from reference TRBV11-2 and TRBJ2-7, is EAGVAQSPRYKIIEKRQSVAFWCNPISGHATLYWYQQILGQGPKLLIQFQNNGVVDDSQLPKDRFSAERLKGVDSTLKIQPAKLEDSAVYLCASGGPIYEQYFGPGTRLTVT.

This clonotype occurred a few times. The chain links TRBV13 to TRBJ2-5, with TRBD2 identical over 11 bases. Germline values: CDR1 PRHDT, CDR2 FYEKMQ (reference sequence). This CDR3 has 15 residues. V dropped 5 bases and J dropped 3; count of bases not matched to a gene: 5. The CDR3 reads CASSKGLAAEETQYF. As DNA, the CDR3 is TGTGCCAGCAGCAAGGGACTAGCGGCCGAAGAGACCCAGTACTTC.